This TCR beta chain emerged from a study of cytomegalovirus exposure and HLA in healthy donors (dated by TCRdb to the late 2010s). About the investigation overall: According to an earlier analysis of several hundred of the donors, 150 million to 200 million T cells yielded 120 million or so unique TCR beta sequences and 250 to 350 Gb of sequence data. Every repertoire in the discovery cohort had been generated on one and the same sequencing platform. HLA typing covered class I and class II loci at four-digit resolution. An earlier analysis of 587 of the donors used high-throughput TCR beta sequencing to judge whether each TCR beta V gene segment behaved as functional or pseudogenic. Of the roughly 400 genotyped donors, about 80% fell in the genetic ancestry cluster associated with self-reported Caucasian donors. To study patterns of TCR occurrence, a later analysis re-analyzed previously published TCR beta repertoires from 650 to 750 donors and added high-resolution HLA genotyping. An early release covering more than 500 HLA-typed donors comprised about 320 gigabases of sequencing data and about 90 million unique TCR sequences. The study combined high-throughput TCR immunosequencing, statistical association of individual TCRs with disease status, and machine learning to predict cytomegalovirus infection status. Genome-wide SNP genotypes for about 55% of the 666 donors were used in a later genetic analysis, which treated that subset as a discovery cohort. In addition to the first cohort of 666 subjects, a separate validation cohort of 120 different subjects was used. Alongside the repertoire data, information on donor age, sex, ethnicity and CMV serostatus was compiled. Among 300 to 450 genotyped donors of the cohort, an average of approximately 240,000 unique TCR beta nucleotide sequences were sequenced per donor, about a sixth of them non-productive. In the later analysis, no new phenotypic data were used to find candidate immune exposures; instead, reliance was placed on TCR beta sequences and their occurrence across donors. The study aimed to test whether cataloging public T cell receptors could reveal signatures of past pathogen exposure. Because of strong linkage in the cohort, five DR-DQ haplotypes were treated as single units for association and clustering. The study profiled the T cell repertoires of hundreds of subjects by immunosequencing and related them to cytomegalovirus serostatus. The number of donors typed differed by locus, with roughly 620-640 for A, B, C, DRB1 and DQB1, more than 500 for DQA1, 600 to 610 for DPA1, and 472 for DPB1. Study-wide conclusions, independent of this receptor: Linkage disequilibrium might explain the correlated functional status among segregating V segments, but an unknown experimental factor could not be ruled out. Compared with the 666-donor mean, donors in an Asian-associated ancestry cluster had fewer N-insertions in productive TCRs, according to a later genetic analysis. A cluster of highly shared sequence variants was judged likely to be a technical artifact of the sequencing pipeline. A few of the identified cytomegalovirus-associated TCR beta chains were confirmed in vitro to be specific for cytomegalovirus antigens. Only TCR beta chains were sequenced in this cohort, and the absence of alpha or paired-chain data limited detectable features. A total of fewer than 200 TCR beta chains were listed by the study as associated with cytomegalovirus. Most TCR sequences were observed very rarely across donors, whereas some public TCRs were present in many individuals. Because HLA typing was missing for some donors at each locus, association tests included only the typed subset. According to a later analysis, TCR association rates differed among HLA loci, with DRB1 alleles showing the most associated TCRs and HLA-C alleles showing the fewest. In a later analysis, some 18,000 TCR beta sequences were associated with specific HLA alleles at a false discovery rate of 0.05. In a later analysis, HLA-associated TCR beta chains showed more clonal expansion and lower generation probabilities than non-associated chains that were equally common. When HLA alleles, especially DR and DQ, strongly co-occurred, attributing TCR associations to individual alleles was difficult. The earlier analysis of fewer than 750 of the donors excluded roughly 16 rarely observed V segments, including chromosome 9 orphons, because counts were too low. An earlier analysis of 587 of the donors showed that most TCR beta V segments appeared in productive rearrangements either about 87% or about 30% of the time, which broadly matched IMGT annotations. According to a later analysis, parvovirus B19, influenza, CMV and Epstein-Barr virus appeared linked to several top co-occurrence clusters. The only immune exposure information available for the cohort was CMV serostatus. A further reported finding was that TCR beta sequences accurately predicted the HLA-A and HLA-B alleles for most subjects in the first cohort. A later analysis found that most CMV-associated TCR beta chains appeared HLA-restricted, with HLA associations seemingly driven largely by CMV exposure. It was suggested by the authors that the approach could potentially be generalized to other disease states and immunological phenotypes. Roughly uniform sequencing depth across donors was assumed in presence/absence analyses, although this assumption may not hold. An association between a missense DCLRE1C variant and V-gene and J-gene trimming of TCR beta chains was found in a later genetic analysis and replicated in an independent cohort. The classifier was reported to diagnose cytomegalovirus status with high specificity and sensitivity in both the original cohort and the validation cohort.

The receptor library was made with the immunoSEQ multiplex PCR assay. The multiplex PCR relied on a mix of 60 forward primers for TCR Vbeta segments and 13 reverse primers for TCR Jbeta segments. The CDR3 region of rearranged TCR beta genes was amplified from genomic DNA with a multiplex PCR assay. The amplified TCR beta libraries were sequenced on the Illumina HiSeq System as 87-base-pair reads. The authors' analysis ran thus. Across the 500 to 700 repertoires, a later analysis counted 78 million or so unique TCR beta chains, roughly 11 million of which were shared by at least two donors. Raw reads were error-corrected and collapsed into unique sequences by a nearest-neighbor algorithm in which closely related sequences were merged to remove PCR and sequencing errors. V, D and J gene segments were assigned by aligning CDR3 sequences to IMGT reference sequences. For a sequence to be retained, at least a six-nucleotide match to both a V gene segment and a J gene segment was required. A rearrangement counted as productive if the CDR3 had no stop codons and remained in frame with V and J, and every other rearrangement counted as non-productive. CDR3 was defined by IMGT convention, running from the second conserved V-encoded cysteine to the conserved J-encoded phenylalanine. In an earlier analysis of around 640 of the donors, sequences lacking an unambiguous match to a single V gene segment were excluded. In an earlier analysis of approximately 500 of the donors, a V segment was called functional when productive rearrangements were above 56.7%, and segregating when the standard deviation between donors exceeded 5%. To diagnose cytomegalovirus status from the catalog of TCR beta chain sequences, a statistical classification framework was built. A later analysis assigned V and J genes by comparing TCR nucleotide sequences with IMGT/GENE-DB human TR gene sequences. Using the TCRdist pipeline, a later analysis assigned CDR3 sequences along with most-parsimonious VDJ recombination scenarios. In a later analysis, every TCR beta chain was defined by the combination of its CDR3 amino acid sequence and its V-gene family, and reads without a unique V-gene family were dropped. In a later analysis, 500 to 700 highly shared, low-generation-probability nucleotide sequences were removed to address suspected cross-contamination and a sequencing artifact. In a later analysis, a clonal expansion index was calculated for each public chain from normalized within-repertoire ranks of inferred template counts. Generation probabilities in a later analysis came from a VDJ recombination model fitted to out-of-frame rearrangements, and those results were checked against IGoR. In a later analysis, TCR-TCR, TCR-HLA and TCR-CMV co-occurrence was scored with hypergeometric tests, and a repertoire-size bias correction was applied to TCR pairs. To estimate false discovery rates, a later analysis permuted the HLA or CMV assignments 20 times. A later analysis grouped co-occurring TCRs with DBSCAN, adding TCRdist sequence similarity when clustering within HLA-allele-positive subsets. For co-occurrence clustering, repertoires with fewer than 30,000 or more than 120,000 public chains were excluded, along with roughly five repertoires with anomalous nucleotide sharing. The table comes from immuneACCESS by way of TCRdb, which keeps in-frame sequences with V and J called. Part of the clones is missing from these tables; in studies checked, under half for an unresolved V gene and the rest for unknown reasons. The V and J calls and clone size are taken from that table; D and trimming were inferred from the DNA. In this sample the table shows 200,000 or so clones, 84% of which occur a single time. The ten largest clones add up to approximately 0.25% of the sample.

The cohort comprised hundreds of healthy bone marrow donors. Cohort members were all nominally healthy when sampled, although unrecorded immune exposures were likely present. The donor tested CMV seronegative, placing the donor among the roughly 350 seronegative members of the cohort. Each donor provided a peripheral blood sample, and peripheral blood mononuclear cells were used for TCR beta sequencing. The Qiagen DNeasy Blood Extraction Kit was used to extract genomic DNA from the blood cell samples. This clone was counted once. Its antigen remains unidentified. Per-base quality was not reported, and no clone a single base away is much larger than it. The specimen was PBMCs. The TCR comes from a boy younger than 18 in good health and CMV-seronegative.

CDR3 region: CASSLSRQGTDTQYF. The DNA reads as follows: TGTGCCAGCAGCTTGTCGAGACAGGGGACAGATACGCAGTATTTT. The rearrangement combines TRBV5-4 with TRBJ2-3, with 8 junctional bases fitting TRBD1. The germline V gene (reference sequence) provides CDR1 SGHNT and CDR2 YYREEE. Germline trimming amounts to 1 base on V and 3 bases on J, with 4 as the count of junction bases outside the gene matches. The CDR3 measures 15 amino acids from cysteine to phenylalanine. Here the CDR3 DNA is all that survives: 45 bases in frame from base 1.